Below, 28 T cell receptor beta chains from the same sample are listed, as sequenced in a study of cytomegalovirus exposure and HLA in healthy donors. The PCR contained 60 Vbeta and 13 Jbeta primers. Sequenced by immunoSEQ multiplex PCR; TCRdb stores in-frame clones only, minus some. The sample has approximately 170,000 clones, 75% to 85% seen once; the top ten hold approximately 0.76%. Sample: PBMCs. These receptor sequences come from a female donor in good health and CMV-seronegative.

The gene calls are TRBV6-5 and TRBJ2-1, with TRBD1 identical over 9 bases. Trimming cost V 4 bases and J 7 bases; bases outside gene matches: 8. CDR1 is MNHEY and CDR2 is SVGAGI in the germline V gene. The CDR3 runs 15 residues. CDR3 nucleotides: TGTGCCAGCAGTTCTCCGGGACAGGGTGTGAATGAGCAGTTCTTC. This sequence encodes CASSSPGQGVNEQFF.

The sample holds a few counts of this clone. The chain recombines TRBV5-1 with TRBJ1-6; tentatively, D is TRBD1 (6 bases). V was clipped by 5 bases and J by 8 bases, with 11 bases between them. Germline V gene lookup returns CDR1 SGHRS and CDR2 YFSETQ. The CDR3 runs to 13 residues. The CDR3 sequence: CASRRQVDSPLHF. The CDR3 nucleotides read TGCGCCAGCAGAAGACAGGTTGATTCACCCCTCCACTTT.

V and J are TRBV5-8 and TRBJ2-7; 8 positions match TRBD1. The germline CDR1 and CDR2 sequences are SGHTS and YDEGEE. Losses at the gene ends were 5 bases for V and 0 bases for J; bases not matched to a gene: 4. This CDR3 region has 14 residues. The CDR3 nucleotides are TGTGCCAGCAGGAGACAGGGGAGCTCCTACGAGCAGTACTTC. Translation: CASRRQGSSYEQYF.

This rearrangement joins TRBV4-2 to TRBJ2-3, with TRBD2 matching over 12 bases. V lost 3 bases, J lost 6 bases, and 7 bases stayed unmatched. CDR1 and CDR2 (germline): LGHNA, YNFKEQ. There are 16 residues in the CDR3. The chain's CDR3 is CASSQDLAGGRDTQYF. DNA of the CDR3: TGTGCCAGCAGCCAGGATCTAGCGGGGGGGCGGGATACGCAGTATTTT.

The chain couples TRBV6-1 to TRBJ2-1; TRBD2 is a possible D gene (5 bases). Germline values: CDR1 MNHNS, CDR2 SASEGT. Trimming took 5 bases from V and 7 from J, leaving 15 bases between them. The CDR3 extends over 14 amino acids. CDR3 sequence: CASSFSRGWNEQFF. CDR3 sequence (DNA): TGTGCCAGCAGTTTTTCCCGGGGATGGAATGAGCAGTTCTTC.

The CDR3 loop is CASSRLAGPRGVQYF. CDR3 sequence (DNA): TGTGCCAGCAGCCGACTAGCGGGGCCTCGGGGGGTGCAGTACTTC. J is TRBJ2-7 and V is TRBV11-2, with TRBD2 identical over 11 bases. Per the germline V gene, CDR1 is SGHAT and CDR2 is FQNNGV. V lost 5 bases, J lost 9 bases, and 12 bases stayed unmatched. This CDR3 region has 15 residues.

The chain uses TRBV15 and TRBJ1-5, with 8 bases matching TRBD1. V trimming: 9 bases; J trimming: 6 bases; junction bases outside the gene matches: 1. Germline CDR1 and CDR2: LNHNV and YYDKDF (reference sequence). The CDR3 has 11 residues. The CDR3 region has the DNA TGTGCCACTGACAGGGGTCAGCCCCAGCATTTT. This codes for CATDRGQPQHF.

The chain recombines TRBV6-1 with TRBJ1-2; 8 nucleotides align to TRBD1. There are 15 residues in the CDR3. Unmatched junction bases numbered 4, after V lost 0 bases and J lost 4 bases. CDR1 is MNHNS, CDR2 SASEGT, per germline. CDR3 nucleotides: TGTGCCAGCAGTGAAGCAGGGACAGGCCCCTATGGCTACACCTTC. This codes for CASSEAGTGPYGYTF.

This clone was found once. J is TRBJ2-3 and V is TRBV5-1; 7 bases match TRBD1. The CDR3 extends over 14 amino acids. CDR1 SGHRS and CDR2 YFSETQ come from the germline V gene. J lost 6 bases, V lost 1 base, and 5 bases had no gene match. The chain's CDR3 is CASSLNQGVDTQYF. As DNA, the CDR3 is TGCGCCAGCAGCTTGAATCAGGGGGTGGATACGCAGTATTTT.

The chain is built from TRBV4-1 and TRBJ2-4, with D possibly TRBD1 on 6 matching bases. The V end lost 2 bases, the J end lost 12 bases, and 20 bases lay between the germline ends. Germline values: CDR1 MGHRA, CDR2 YSYEKL. This CDR3 contains 15 residues. CDR3 region: CASSQLQGQFRSQYF. The CDR3 DNA follows: TGCGCCAGCAGCCAACTCCAGGGGCAGTTCCGCAGTCAGTACTTC.

The chain employs TRBV5-8 and TRBJ1-4; 7 bases agree with TRBD1. The germline gives CDR1 SGHTS, CDR2 YDEGEE. The CDR3 length is 14 residues. V shed 6 bases and J 5 bases; nucleotides not matched to a gene: 7. CDR3 sequence: CASIRTGPNEKLFF. CDR3 in DNA: TGTGCCAGCATCCGGACAGGACCAAATGAAAAACTGTTTTTT. The full variable domain, with the rest looked up from reference TRBV5-8 and TRBJ1-4, is EAGVTQSPTHLIKTRGQQATLRCSPISGHTSVYWYQQALGLGLQFLLWYDEGEERNRGNFPPRFSGRQFPNYSSELNVNALELEDSALYLCASIRTGPNEKLFFGSGTQLSVL.

The chain combines TRBV28 with TRBJ1-1; 7 bases agree with TRBD1. CDR1 is MDHEN and CDR2 is SYDVKM in the germline V gene. Trimming removed 6 bases from V and 11 bases from J; junction bases left unmatched: 9. CDR3 length: 12 amino acids. The CDR3 DNA follows: TGTGCCAGCAGCCCCCTGGGCAGGGGGGCTTTCTTT. Its protein is CASSPLGRGAFF.

This clone was seen a few times. The chain recombines TRBV5-5 with TRBJ2-2; a weak D match, TRBD2 (6 bases). Germline V gene lookup returns CDR1 SGHKS and CDR2 YYEKEE (reference sequence). The germline V and J ends were trimmed by 0 bases and 6 bases, with 12 bases remaining between them. The CDR3 contains 15 residues. CDR3 loop: CASSLEGLPSGELFF. The CDR3 DNA follows: TGTGCCAGCAGCTTGGAGGGACTCCCCTCCGGGGAGCTGTTTTTT. The entire variable domain, with the rest obtained from reference TRBV5-5 and TRBJ2-2, is as follows: DAGVTQSPTHLIKTRGQQVTLRCSPISGHKSVSWYQQVLGQGPQFIFQYYEKEERGRGNFPDRFSARQFPNYSSELNVNALLLGDSALYLCASSLEGLPSGELFFGEGSRLTVL.

The CDR3 nucleotides read TGTGCCAGAAGCTTGGGACCCCCGGGGAACACTGAAGCTTTCTTT. Its translation: CARSLGPPGNTEAFF. V usage is TRBV5-3 and J usage is TRBJ1-1; the D is unclear. TRBV5-3 is annotated as an ORF whose role is uncertain. This CDR3 has 15 amino acids. The V and J ends lost 0 bases and 1 base respectively, with 10 bases between them.

This chain connects TRBV6-6 to TRBJ2-1; the match to TRBD2 covers 13 bases. V dropped 7 bases and J dropped 7; count of bases not matched to a gene: 7. The CDR3 runs to 15 residues. Germline loops: CDR1 MNHNY, CDR2 SVGAGI (reference sequence). In nucleotides, the CDR3 is TGTGCCAGCACCCCGGGACTAGCGGGGCGTAATGAGCAGTTCTTC. Translating gives CASTPGLAGRNEQFF.

The chain uses TRBV27 and TRBJ2-3; 8 positions agree with TRBD2. In germline, CDR1 is MNHEY, CDR2 SMNVEV (reference sequence). CDR3 length: 14 amino acids. V dropped 8 bases and J dropped 2; count of bases not matched to a gene: 6. CDR3 sequence reads: CASRGLVYTDTQYF. CDR3 DNA: TGTGCCAGCCGGGGACTAGTTTACACAGATACGCAGTATTTT.

The rearrangement joins TRBV13 to TRBJ2-7, with D unclear. V lost 8 bases, J lost 4 bases, and 9 bases lay in between. The CDR3 runs 11 residues. Germline V gene lookup returns CDR1 PRHDT and CDR2 FYEKMQ (reference sequence). CDR3 region: CASGNSYEQYF. The CDR3 DNA sequence: TGTGCCAGCGGAAACAGTTACGAGCAGTACTTC. Looking up the rest from reference TRBV13 and TRBJ2-7 gives the full variable domain: AAGVIQSPRHLIKEKRETATLKCYPIPRHDTVYWYQQGPGQDPQFLISFYEKMQSDKGSIPDRFSAQQFSDYHSELNMSSLELGDSALYFCASGNSYEQYFGPGTRLTVT.

The chain carries TRBV5-5 and TRBJ1-1; D not certain. Germline V gene sequence: CDR1 SGHKS, CDR2 YYEKEE (reference sequence). Trimming took off 1 base at V and 4 bases at J, with 14 bases between the two ends. The CDR3 spans 15 residues. The CDR3 DNA reads TGTGCCAGCAGCTTGATTCGGGGTTTGAGCACTGAAGCTTTCTTT. It is translated as CASSLIRGLSTEAFF.

This rearrangement joins TRBV4-3 to TRBJ2-4, with D possibly matching TRBD1 (6 bases). Germline V gene data show CDR1 as LGHNA and CDR2 as YSLEER. This CDR3 comprises 15 residues. V was pared by 1 base and J by 15 bases, with 22 bases between. CDR3 nucleotide sequence: TGCGCCAGCAGCCAAGCGTGGGCAGGGGACCAGTGTTTGTACTTC. It specifies CASSQAWAGDQCLYF.

The rearrangement joins TRBV5-1 to TRBJ2-3; D may be TRBD2 (6 bases). CDR1 and CDR2 (germline): SGHRS, YFSETQ. V lost 0 bases to trimming and J lost 2 bases, with 13 bases between them. The CDR3 extends over 16 amino acids. The CDR3 reads CASSLEAGKLTDTQYF. CDR3 coding DNA: TGCGCCAGCAGCTTGGAGGCGGGGAAACTCACAGATACGCAGTATTTT. Based on the CDR3 plus reference TRBV5-1 and TRBJ2-3, the full variable domain is KAGVTQTPRYLIKTRGQQVTLSCSPISGHRSVSWYQQTPGQGLQFLFEYFSETQRNKGNFPGRFSGRQFSNSRSEMNVSTLELGDSALYLCASSLEAGKLTDTQYFGPGTRLTVL.

This clone was seen only a few times. V and J are TRBV11-3 and TRBJ2-2; TRBD2 agrees at 7 bases. Germline CDR1 and CDR2: SGHNT and YENEEA. The CDR3 consists of 16 residues. Germline trimming cut 5 bases from V and 4 bases from J; bases unmatched to any gene: 10. CDR3 coding DNA: TGTGCCAGCAGCCCCCGGGGTTCTAGCGGCACCGGGGAGCTGTTTTTT. This translates into CASSPRGSSGTGELFF.

The J gene is TRBJ1-3, the V gene TRBV10-3; unclear D gene. V was shortened by 4 bases and J by 2 bases, with 6 bases between the two germline ends. Per the germline V gene, CDR1 is ENHRY and CDR2 is SYGVKD. This CDR3 has 13 amino acids. The CDR3 region has the DNA TGTGCCATCAGTGGAGGGACTGGAAACACCATATATTTT. This sequence encodes CAISGGTGNTIYF.

The CDR3: CAWSVQGSYEQYF. CDR3 nucleotides: TGTGCCTGGAGTGTACAGGGATCCTACGAGCAGTACTTC. The V and J genes are TRBV30 and TRBJ2-5, with D possibly being TRBD1 (6 bases). With the DNA end fitting TRBJ2-7 better, the J assignment may be wrong. This CDR3 is 13 amino acids long. Germline V lookup: CDR1 GTSNPN, CDR2 SVGIG (reference sequence).

This chain joins TRBV4-1 and TRBJ1-1, with TRBD1 as a possible D gene (5 bases). Trimming removed 3 bases at V and 8 bases at J, with 22 bases between. CDR3 length: 16 residues. CDR1 is MGHRA and CDR2 is YSYEKL in the germline V gene. CDR3 amino acids: CASSQALWTGTKEAFF. CDR3 nucleotides: TGCGCCAGCAGCCAGGCTCTCTGGACGGGGACTAAGGAAGCTTTCTTT.

For the CDR3, the DNA is TGTGCCAGCAGTTCCCGGGGAAAGTTGCCCAACGTCCTGACTTTC. Protein product: CASSSRGKLPNVLTF. The J gene is TRBJ2-6, the V gene TRBV2; tentative D call: TRBD2 (5 bases). Germline CDR1 and CDR2: SNHLY and FYNNEI. The V end was cut by 5 bases, the J end by 8 bases, with 16 bases between. The CDR3 is 15 residues long.

V and J are TRBV5-1 and TRBJ2-7; D gene uncertain. This CDR3 comprises 13 residues. V shed 1 base and J shed 3 bases, with 8 bases lying between them. CDR1 is SGHRS and CDR2 is YFSETQ in the germline V gene. In DNA form, the CDR3 reads TGCGCCAGCAGCTTGACAGATTACTACGAGCAGTACTTC. Translating it yields CASSLTDYYEQYF. The variable domain in full, with the rest retrieved from reference TRBV5-1 and TRBJ2-7, is KAGVTQTPRYLIKTRGQQVTLSCSPISGHRSVSWYQQTPGQGLQFLFEYFSETQRNKGNFPGRFSGRQFSNSRSEMNVSTLELGDSALYLCASSLTDYYEQYFGPGTRLTVT.

The chain links TRBV6-5 to TRBJ2-6; D gene unclear. Germline V gene lookup returns CDR1 MNHEY and CDR2 SVGAGI. Trimming pared 4 bases from V and 0 bases from J, leaving 4 bases between. The CDR3 spans 14 residues. CDR3 region: CASSFISGANVLTF. DNA of the CDR3: TGTGCCAGCAGTTTTATCTCTGGGGCCAACGTCCTGACTTTC.

This chain connects TRBV27 to TRBJ1-1; TRBD1 matches 9 bases. The CDR3 covers 16 residues. Germline-derived CDR1 and CDR2 are MNHEY and SMNVEV (reference sequence). The junction had 12 bases not matched to a gene; V was cut back by 6 bases and J by 4 bases. The CDR3 loop reads CASSKGQGVLATEAFF. CDR3 sequence (DNA): TGTGCCAGCAGCAAGGGACAGGGCGTTTTGGCCACTGAAGCTTTCTTT.